Listed below are T cell receptor beta chains from one sample, sequenced in a study of CD8 T cells in ankylosing spondylitis. TCRdb re-called the 5' RACE reads through MiXCR, storing one row per CDR3 protein. The sample has under 450,000 distinct CDR3 sequences, approximately 17% seen once; the top ten hold 0.85% to 1.3%. Sequencing used blood, either unsorted or a sorted T cell fraction (not recorded which). The receptors originated from a male donor with ankylosing spondylitis. CDR3s leave out the opening cysteine and the closing phenylalanine or tryptophan.

CDR3: ASSVDGGFYGYT
V: TRBV9
length: 12

CDR3: SAPTGTSGKSSYEQY
V: TRBV20-1
length: 15

CDR3: ASSGPGPLWDEQF
V: TRBV6-1
length: 13

CDR3: ASSRGERSVQETQY
V: TRBV14
length: 14

CDR3: ASSWTDSIPLGTQY
V: TRBV3-1
length: 14

CDR3: ASSLTSGYTQY
V: TRBV5-1
length: 11

CDR3: ASSADRARRWTQY
V: TRBV21-1
length: 13

CDR3: ASSSGPGGNIQY
V: TRBV7-8
length: 12

CDR3: SARDTGWGETQY
V: TRBV20-1
length: 12

CDR3: ASTLAGSKLF
V: TRBV12-3/TRBV12-4
length: 10

CDR3: AISEGTASGELF
V: TRBV10-3
length: 12

CDR3: SAIDRLSNQPQH
V: TRBV20-1
length: 12

CDR3: ASSYQGYTGELF
V: TRBV6-5
length: 12

CDR3: ASSRAGGDRYGYT
V: TRBV6-1
length: 13

CDR3: ASSHPGDTQY
V: TRBV3-1
length: 10

CDR3: AWSQGKDTEAF
V: TRBV30
length: 11

CDR3: ASSVGPGATYEQY
V: TRBV9
length: 13

CDR3: ASSSSGGAGEQY
V: TRBV6-5
length: 12

CDR3: SARDGGQGYEQY
V: TRBV20-1
length: 12

CDR3: ASSLSGLGMSGKNIQY
V: TRBV12-3/TRBV12-4
length: 16

CDR3: ASSQAGGWAF
V: TRBV3-1
length: 10

CDR3: ASNQDRIKAEAF
V: TRBV19
length: 12

CDR3: ASSEVGGADEQF
V: TRBV6-1
length: 12

CDR3: CARGQAHLYSNQPQH
V: TRBV20-1
length: 15

CDR3: ASSVTYNEQF
V: TRBV10-2
length: 10

CDR3: ASSQEARGVTSQQY
V: TRBV4-2
length: 14

CDR3: ASRWGTASQETQY
V: TRBV5-1
length: 13

CDR3: ATSREGGQVLGYNEQF
V: TRBV15
length: 16

CDR3: ASSLGPLGYGYT
V: TRBV2
length: 12

CDR3: ASRGSYNEQF
V: TRBV2
length: 10

CDR3: ASSPKGGALNTEAF
V: TRBV11-2
length: 14

CDR3: ASGSSTDTQY
V: TRBV9
length: 10

CDR3: ASISTIGDRDDTEAF
V: TRBV28
length: 15

CDR3: ASNQPGQVYNEQF
V: TRBV6-1
length: 13

CDR3: ASSLFSLAPYNEQF
V: TRBV7-8
length: 14

CDR3: ASSQDLGTGHSYEQY
V: TRBV4-2
length: 15

CDR3: SADRGALNEQF
V: TRBV29-1
length: 11

CDR3: SARAARGRNQPQH
V: TRBV20-1
length: 13

CDR3: ASSSGLGTSGSYEQY
V: TRBV28
length: 15

CDR3: ASSVGDEYEQF
V: TRBV9
length: 11

CDR3: ASSEVGVYNEQF
V: TRBV2
length: 12

CDR3: ASSVGPGASTDTQY
V: TRBV9
length: 14

CDR3: SARRGDLNTIY
V: TRBV20-1
length: 11

CDR3: ASTIPQQGNYGYT
V: TRBV5-6
length: 13

CDR3: ASSPGQGGVTAF
V: TRBV7-9
length: 12

CDR3: SAFDRSLVETQY
V: TRBV20-1
length: 12

CDR3: ASSLRLAGGLTTYEQY
V: TRBV7-8
length: 16

CDR3: ASTGNRNTEAF
V: TRBV2
length: 11

CDR3: ASSLGVELRYEQY
V: TRBV5-1
length: 13

CDR3: ASSSHISRDTEAF
V: TRBV11-2
length: 13

CDR3: ASSRTRDGYT
V: TRBV12-3/TRBV12-4
length: 10

CDR3: ATSDPGTGVGETQY
V: TRBV24-1
length: 14

CDR3: ASTPGTSGEQF
V: TRBV3-1
length: 11

CDR3: ASSPDRALSEAF
V: TRBV11-1
length: 12